In this sample, the clone carrying this T cell receptor beta chain turned up many times. The antigen is unknown. The entry originates in a study of T-cell memory formation after mild COVID-19. Study-wide findings and caveats: Memory from before infection featured some responding clones, which suggests cross-reactive memory joined.

TCRdb passed the 5' RACE reads through MiXCR, listing each CDR3 protein once. This table has a few hundred thousand distinct CDR3 sequences, roughly a fifth appearing once. The sequence derives from an adult woman who had mild COVID-19 (a few samples of this study predate the infection). Cell type and time point are not known. Source material: PBMCs or a T cell subset sorted from them (not recorded which).

In nucleotides, the CDR3 is TGTGCCAGCAACAGCCGACGGGGGGTTGGCACAGATACGCAGTATTTT. This sequence encodes CASNSRRGVGTDTQYF. V is TRBV7-2 and J is TRBJ2-3, with TRBD2 matching 7 bases. The germline V gene encodes CDR1 SGHTA and CDR2 FQGNSA. The CDR3 is made up of 16 amino acids. V was clipped by 7 bases and J by 1 base; unmatched bases: 11.